The T cell receptor (beta chain) described here comes from a study of identical twins. Broader study findings: Cord blood beta clonotypes that were abundant carried fewer insertions, and memory repertoires showed no such trend.

Unique molecular identifiers were present on the cDNA, and a universal primer site came from template switching. TCRdb analysed the 5' RACE reads with MiXCR anew, one entry per CDR3 protein. The sample has some 790,000 distinct CDR3 sequences, roughly 18% seen once. The CDR3 loop spans 14 amino acids. V lost 10 bases and J 0 bases, leaving 13 bases between the germline ends. CDR1 is SGHDN, CDR2 FVKESK, per germline. For this clonotype: Antigen specificity is unknown.

All donors comprised healthy Caucasians. These data also formed part of another study, on T cells expressing NK-cell markers. That report adds: Dominant NKG2C+ clonotypes made up roughly 1.0-7.5% of CD8+ T cells in a handful of donors.

The chain links TRBV14 to TRBJ2-1; TRBD1 or TRBD2 may be the D gene (5 bases each). The sample taken for sequencing was PBMCs. This TCR came from a young woman in good health. The CDR3 bases are TGTGCCACCGGGGCAGCTCACTCCTACAATGAGCAGTTCTTC. Amino acids: CATGAAHSYNEQFF.